This is a list of T cell receptor beta chains from one sample in a study of identifying expanded T cells in peripheral blood. Only in-frame clones appear in the TCRdb table, and some are missing; sequencing was by immunoSEQ multiplex PCR. The sample consists of about 91,000 clones, around 88% of them appearing once. Sequenced material: blood. These receptors were taken from a person between 18 and 75 years old in good health. Both conserved end residues are part of each CDR3. A D gene is named only where the DNA matches it firmly. Rows give clone size only sometimes, using once, few, many, or a class for an expanded clone.

TGTGCCAGCAGCCGACTTACATTTACAGGGGGCGGTTCGGCAGATACGCAGTATTTT | CASSRLTFTGGGSADTQYF | TRBD1 | NA | TRBJ2-3 | TRBV7-2
TGCGCCAGCAGCACGCAGGGGCCCGGGGAGCAGTACTTC | CASSTQGPGEQYF | NA | NA | TRBJ2-7 | TRBV5-1
TGTGCCAGCTCGGCGTCCGGACGAGAGACCCAGTACTTC | CASSASGRETQYF | NA | NA | TRBJ2-5 | TRBV18
TGTGCCAGTAGAGGAGGGGACCGAGGGCCTGAAGCTTTCTTT | CASRGGDRGPEAFF | NA | NA | TRBJ1-1 | TRBV19
TGTGCCACCCATGACAGGGGGGACACCGGGGAGCTGTTTTTT | CATHDRGDTGELFF | TRBD1 | NA | TRBJ2-2 | TRBV15
TGTGCCAGCAGCTTAAATAAGGGCACAGATACGCAGTATTTT | CASSLNKGTDTQYF | NA | NA | TRBJ2-3 | TRBV7-3
TGTGCCAGCAGCTTAGTGAGTTTTCATAACTATGGCTACACCTTC | CASSLVSFHNYGYTF | NA | NA | TRBJ1-2 | TRBV7-2
TGTGCCAGCAGATTCGGACTATCTGCCTACGAGCAGTACTTC | CASRFGLSAYEQYF | NA | NA | TRBJ2-7 | TRBV28
TGCGCCAGCAGCTTGGAGAGCGGGAGGGCCCTCGGGGAGCTGTTTTTT | CASSLESGRALGELFF | TRBD2 | NA | TRBJ2-2 | TRBV5-1
TGTGCCAGCAGTGAGGCTACCCGGCGGGCCGGGGAGCTGTTTTTT | CASSEATRRAGELFF | NA | once | TRBJ2-2 | TRBV2
TGTGCCAGCAGCTCAAGAAGGGGGTTCGGGGAGACCCAGTACTTC | CASSSRRGFGETQYF | NA | NA | TRBJ2-5 | TRBV11-2
TGTGCCAGCAGCTGGGACACGATTGTTGGGGCTTTCTTT | CASSWDTIVGAFF | NA | NA | TRBJ1-1 | TRBV5-5
TGTGCCAGCAGTTCAACTAGAGCGGAGACCCAGTACTTC | CASSSTRAETQYF | NA | NA | TRBJ2-5 | TRBV6-5
TGTGCCAGCAGCCGGGACAGGGCTGAAGCTTTCTTT | CASSRDRAEAFF | TRBD1 | NA | TRBJ1-1 | TRBV28
TGCGCCAGCAGCTTGGGGACAGGGGAAGCTTTCTTT | CASSLGTGEAFF | TRBD1 | NA | TRBJ1-1 | TRBV5-1
TGTGCCAGCAGTGAACGAGGGGACAGGGACGGCTACACCTTC | CASSERGDRDGYTF | TRBD1 | many | TRBJ1-2 | TRBV6-1
TGTGCCAGCAGCTTGGACCGACCCTACGAGCAGTACTTC | CASSLDRPYEQYF | NA | NA | TRBJ2-7 | TRBV11-2
TGTGCCAGCAGCTTCCGGTCAGGCACAGATACGCAGTATTTT | CASSFRSGTDTQYF | NA | once | TRBJ2-3 | TRBV5-4
TGTGCCAGCAGTTTATCGTCAGGGGGGGGCTACACCTTC | CASSLSSGGGYTF | TRBD1 | once | TRBJ1-2 | TRBV27
TGCGCCAGCAGCCAAGCAAACGCGAGAAATTCACCCCTCCACTTT | CASSQANARNSPLHF | NA | NA | TRBJ1-6 | TRBV4-1
TGTGCCAGCAGCCCAACAACAGGGACTAATTCACCCCTCCACTTT | CASSPTTGTNSPLHF | NA | few | TRBJ1-6 | TRBV7-9
TGTGCCAGCAGACGAACCGGGGGCCAAAACATTCAGTACTTC | CASRRTGGQNIQYF | NA | NA | TRBJ2-4 | TRBV27
TGTGCCAGCAGTTTATCCGGACAGGGGAAAACCGGGGAGCTGTTTTTT | CASSLSGQGKTGELFF | TRBD1 | NA | TRBJ2-2 | TRBV28
TGCGCCAGCAGCCCCCCGGACAGGGGCGTTAACGAGCAGTACTTC | CASSPPDRGVNEQYF | TRBD1 | once | TRBJ2-7 | TRBV5-1
TGTGCCAGCCAACAGGGCCAGGTGGAGACCCAGTACTTC | CASQQGQVETQYF | NA | NA | TRBJ2-5 | TRBV6-1
TGCGCCAGCGGGGCGACTGAGGGCAATGAGCAGTTCTTC | CASGATEGNEQFF | NA | NA | TRBJ2-1 | TRBV4-3
TGTGCCAGCAGCCAAACAGGGGTAAGGCTCGAGCAGTACTTC | CASSQTGVRLEQYF | TRBD1 | NA | TRBJ2-7 | TRBV7-2
TGTGCCAGCAGTTACTCGACGGGACTTTTAGGGGGGGAGCTGTTTTTT | CASSYSTGLLGGELFF | NA | NA | TRBJ2-2 | TRBV6-5
TGTGCCAGCAGCTTGATAACTTGGGGATTACCCTCTGGAAACACCATATATTTT | CASSLITWGLPSGNTIYF | NA | NA | TRBJ1-3 | TRBV7-8
TGTGCCAGCAGCCCCCGGGAGACTAGGAGGGTGTTTTTT | CASSPRETRRVFF | NA | NA | TRBJ2-2 | TRBV7-6
TGTGCCTGGAGTGTACAGGAGAACACTGAAGCTTTCTTT | CAWSVQENTEAFF | NA | once | TRBJ1-1 | TRBV30
TGTGCCATCAGTGAGTCCCCGGCAGACCCTGCATCCGGGGAGCTGTTTTTT | CAISESPADPASGELFF | NA | NA | TRBJ2-2 | TRBV10-3
TGTGCCAGCAGCTTGGGGGGGACCTACGAGCAGTACTTC | CASSLGGTYEQYF | TRBD2 | NA | TRBJ2-7 | TRBV11-1
TGTGCCAGCAGTGAAGCAGGACTCATATACAATGAGCAGTTCTTC | CASSEAGLIYNEQFF | NA | NA | TRBJ2-1 | TRBV6-1
TGCGCCAGCAGCTTAACAGGGAAAACGAGCTCTGGAAACACCATATATTTT | CASSLTGKTSSGNTIYF | NA | NA | TRBJ1-3 | TRBV5-1
TGTGCCAGCTCACCGCTACCTATCCTCAGGGAATCTTCCACCGGGGAGCTGTTTTTT | CASSPLPILRESSTGELFF | NA | NA | TRBJ2-2 | TRBV18